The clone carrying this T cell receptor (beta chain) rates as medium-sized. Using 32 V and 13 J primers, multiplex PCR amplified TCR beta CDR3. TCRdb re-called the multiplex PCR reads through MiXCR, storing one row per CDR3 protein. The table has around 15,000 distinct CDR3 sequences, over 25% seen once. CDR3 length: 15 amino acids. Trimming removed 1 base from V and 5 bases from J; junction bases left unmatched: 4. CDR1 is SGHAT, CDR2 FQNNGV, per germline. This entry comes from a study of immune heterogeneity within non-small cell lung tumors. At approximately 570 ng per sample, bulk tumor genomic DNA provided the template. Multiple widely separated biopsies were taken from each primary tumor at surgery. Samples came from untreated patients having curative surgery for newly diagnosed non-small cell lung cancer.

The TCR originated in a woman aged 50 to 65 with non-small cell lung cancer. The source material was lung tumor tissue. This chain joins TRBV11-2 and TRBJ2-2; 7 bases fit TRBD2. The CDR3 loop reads CASSLVLGGTGELFF. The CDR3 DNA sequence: TGTGCCAGCAGCTTAGTCCTCGGGGGGACCGGGGAGCTGTTTTTT.